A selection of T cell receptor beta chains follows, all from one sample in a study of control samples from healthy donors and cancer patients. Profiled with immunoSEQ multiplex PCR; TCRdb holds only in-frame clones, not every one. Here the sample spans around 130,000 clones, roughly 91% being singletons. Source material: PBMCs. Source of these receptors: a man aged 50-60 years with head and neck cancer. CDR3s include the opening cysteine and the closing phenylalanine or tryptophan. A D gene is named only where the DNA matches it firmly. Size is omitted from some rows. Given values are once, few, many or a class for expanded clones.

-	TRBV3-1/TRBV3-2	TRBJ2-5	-	CASSDGNQETQYF	TGTGCCAGCAGCGACGGTAATCAAGAGACCCAGTACTTC
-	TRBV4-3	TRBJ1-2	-	CASSQGTGLGYGYTF	TGCGCCAGCAGCCAAGGAACAGGCCTTGGGTATGGCTACACCTTC
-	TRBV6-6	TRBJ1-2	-	CASSNSPYGYTF	TGTGCCAGCAGTAACAGTCCCTATGGCTACACCTTC
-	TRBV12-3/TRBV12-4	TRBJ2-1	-	CASSLDNLREQFF	TGTGCCAGCAGTTTGGACAACCTCCGTGAGCAGTTCTTC
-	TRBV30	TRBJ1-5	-	CAWTEGGRGQPQHF	TGTGCCTGGACGGAGGGGGGGAGGGGGCAGCCCCAGCATTTT
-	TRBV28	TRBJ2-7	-	CASSRGAPYEQYF	TGTGCCAGCAGTAGAGGGGCCCCCTACGAGCAGTACTTC
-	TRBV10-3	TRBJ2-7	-	CAISEGRGYEQYF	TGTGCCATCAGTGAGGGCAGGGGCTACGAGCAGTACTTC
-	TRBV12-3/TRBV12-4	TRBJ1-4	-	CASRDRRKLFF	TGTGCCAGCAGAGACAGGAGGAAACTGTTTTTT
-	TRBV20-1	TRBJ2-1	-	CSASEIVNYYNEQFF	TGCAGTGCTAGTGAGATAGTTAACTACTACAATGAGCAGTTCTTC
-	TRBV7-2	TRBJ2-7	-	CASSEYPSSYEQYF	TGTGCCAGCAGCGAATACCCATCCTCCTACGAGCAGTACTTC
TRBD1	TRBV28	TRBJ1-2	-	CASSYGANRDSRYGYTF	TGTGCCAGCAGTTACGGCGCAAACCGGGACAGCCGATATGGCTACACCTTC
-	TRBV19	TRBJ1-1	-	CASTHEKGSEAFF	TGTGCCAGTACCCATGAAAAGGGGTCTGAAGCTTTCTTT
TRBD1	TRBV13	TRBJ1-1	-	CASRNGQEYNTEAFF	TGTGCCAGCAGAAACGGACAGGAGTATAACACTGAAGCTTTCTTT
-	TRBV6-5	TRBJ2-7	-	CASSPPLGGQYF	TGTGCCAGCAGTCCCCCTTTGGGCGGGCAGTACTTC
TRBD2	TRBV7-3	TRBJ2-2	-	CASSLIGRGALSGELFF	TGTGCCAGCAGCTTAATCGGGCGGGGGGCCCTCAGCGGGGAGCTGTTTTTT
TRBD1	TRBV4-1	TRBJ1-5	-	CASSQGDRRPNQPQHF	TGCGCCAGCAGCCAAGGGGACAGGAGGCCAAATCAGCCCCAGCATTTT
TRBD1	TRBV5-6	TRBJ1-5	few	CASSLGAGTVLNQPQHF	TGTGCCAGCAGCTTGGGGGCCGGGACAGTCTTAAATCAGCCCCAGCATTTT
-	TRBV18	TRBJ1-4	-	CASSAQQDEKLFF	TGTGCCAGCTCCGCTCAACAGGATGAAAAACTGTTTTTT
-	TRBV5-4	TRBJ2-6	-	CATRSSSGANVLTF	TGTGCCACCAGGTCGAGCTCTGGGGCCAACGTCCTGACTTTC
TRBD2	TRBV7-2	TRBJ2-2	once	CASSLVLLAGNGELFF	TGTGCCAGCAGCTTAGTCTTACTAGCGGGGAACGGGGAGCTGTTTTTT
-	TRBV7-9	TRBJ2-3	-	CASSLGDGHTDTQYF	TGTGCCAGCAGCTTGGGGGACGGACACACAGATACGCAGTATTTT
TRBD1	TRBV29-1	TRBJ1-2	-	CSVRNRGRLEYGYTF	TGCAGCGTTCGCAACAGGGGGCGATTGGAATATGGCTACACCTTC
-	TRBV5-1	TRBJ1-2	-	CASSFGGNGYTF	TGCGCCAGCAGCTTTGGGGGGAACGGCTACACCTTC
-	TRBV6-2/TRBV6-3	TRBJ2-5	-	CASSRSRRVLSQETQYF	TGTGCCAGCAGTCGTAGCCGGAGGGTGTTATCCCAAGAGACCCAGTACTTC
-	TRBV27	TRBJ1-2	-	CASSLKADYGYTF	TGTGCCAGCAGTTTAAAGGCGGATTATGGCTACACCTTC
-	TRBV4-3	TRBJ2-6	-	CASSQDPSSGANILTF	TGCGCCAGCAGCCAAGATCCCAGCTCTGGGGCCAACATCCTGACTTTC
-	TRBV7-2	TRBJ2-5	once	CASSLGAGVEETQYF	TGTGCCAGCAGCTTAGGGGCAGGGGTCGAAGAGACCCAGTACTTC
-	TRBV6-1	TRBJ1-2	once	CASSEVFGDRDGYTF	TGTGCCAGCAGTGAAGTGTTCGGGGATCGGGATGGCTACACCTTC
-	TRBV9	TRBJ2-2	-	CASSIGSTGELFF	TGTGCCAGCAGCATCGGAAGCACCGGGGAGCTGTTTTTT
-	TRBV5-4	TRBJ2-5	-	CASSPQSTASGGTQYF	TGTGCCAGCAGCCCTCAATCGACGGCCAGCGGAGGGACCCAGTACTTC
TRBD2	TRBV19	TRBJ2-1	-	CASRPGGVQEQFF	TGTGCCAGTAGGCCCGGGGGGGTGCAAGAGCAGTTCTTC
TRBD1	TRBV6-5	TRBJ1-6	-	CASSYSEGALSSPLHF	TGTGCCAGCAGTTACTCGGAGGGGGCGCTCTCTTCACCCCTCCACTTT
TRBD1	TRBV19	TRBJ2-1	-	CASIQTGGSYNEQFF	TGTGCCAGTATTCAGACAGGGGGCAGCTACAATGAGCAGTTCTTC
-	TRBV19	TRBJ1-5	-	CASTPQDWNQPQHF	TGTGCCAGTACCCCCCAGGACTGGAACCAGCCCCAGCATTTT
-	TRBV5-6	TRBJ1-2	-	CASSPEKGTSYGYTF	TGTGCCAGCAGCCCCGAGAAGGGGACATCCTATGGCTACACCTTC
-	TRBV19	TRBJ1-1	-	CASSIGSNTEAFF	TGTGCCAGTAGTATAGGATCGAACACTGAAGCTTTCTTT
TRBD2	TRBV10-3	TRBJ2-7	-	CAISELGTSVSYEQYF	TGTGCCATCAGTGAACTTGGGACTAGTGTGTCCTACGAGCAGTACTTC
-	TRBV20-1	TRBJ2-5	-	CSAPSGETQYF	TGCAGTGCTCCTTCGGGAGAGACCCAGTACTTC
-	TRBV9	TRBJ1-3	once	CASSPDGPSGNTIYF	TGTGCCAGCAGTCCAGACGGACCCTCTGGAAACACCATATATTTT
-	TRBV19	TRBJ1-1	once	CASSPDPNADTEAFF	TGTGCCAGTAGCCCCGACCCAAACGCGGACACTGAAGCTTTCTTT